The 30 T cell receptor beta chains below come from one sample, sequenced in a study of post-analysis software for immune sequencing data (dated by TCRdb to the mid-2010s). Results and caveats for the whole study, not just this receptor: Significantly higher frequencies in patients than in controls were found for about five TRBV segments, including TRBV5-6, TRBV5-1 and TRBV20-1.

Library prep was done by PCR. Instrument on record: Illumina HiSeq 2500. To reduce PCR and sequencing biases, unique molecular identifiers were built into the TCR beta cDNA libraries. TCRdb reworked the public reads: Q25 trimming with fastp, MiXCR clone assembly, productive beta chains retained. Each CDR3 protein appears once, grouped with its most common genes and DNA. This sample comprises about 540,000 distinct CDR3 sequences, approximately 34% of them detected only once. Around 5.9% of the sample is in the top ten clones. For these receptors, no antigen is known. The sequencing sample was made of blood. The receptors were gathered from a girl under 18 with multiple sclerosis.

A single count supports this clonotype. The chain combines TRBV5-1 with TRBJ1-1; TRBD1 might be the D (5 bases). The CDR3 has 15 amino acids. In germline, CDR1 is SGHRS, CDR2 YFSETQ. V was shortened by 1 base and J by 2 bases, with 12 bases between the two germline ends. CDR3 bases: TGCGCCAGCAGCTTGCGGCAGGGATCAAACACTGAAGCTTTCTTT. As protein: CASSLRQGSNTEAFF. The entire variable domain, with the rest obtained from reference TRBV5-1 and TRBJ1-1, is as follows: KAGVTQTPRYLIKTRGQQVTLSCSPISGHRSVSWYQQTPGQGLQFLFEYFSETQRNKGNFPGRFSGRQFSNSRSEMNVSTLELGDSALYLCASSLRQGSNTEAFFGQGTRLTVV.

The sample holds a few counts of this clonotype. The genes are TRBV20-1 and TRBJ2-6; no clear D gene. The V end was cut by 3 bases, the J end by 11 bases, with 14 bases between. Germline-derived CDR1 and CDR2 are DFQATT and SNEGSKA (reference sequence). The CDR3 runs 13 residues. CDR3 amino acids: CSASPGNNDVLTF. The CDR3 region has the DNA TGCAGTGCTAGTCCGGGTAACAACGACGTCCTGACTTTC.

This clonotype appeared a few times. The chain combines TRBV5-1 with TRBJ1-4; D ambiguous. The CDR3 is 14 residues long. Between the trimmed V and J ends, which lost 3 bases and 7 bases, there was a span of 13 bases. CDR1 SGHRS and CDR2 YFSETQ come from the germline V gene. CDR3 sequence reads: CASSSVRSSEKLFF. The CDR3 coding sequence is TGCGCCAGCAGCTCAGTTAGATCGAGTGAAAAACTGTTTTTT.

The V gene is TRBV11-2, the J gene TRBJ2-3; D might be TRBD1 or TRBD2, each matching 6 bases. Germline V gene lookup returns CDR1 SGHAT and CDR2 FQNNGV. This CDR3 region has 16 residues. V was trimmed by 2 bases and J by 1 base, leaving 13 bases between them. The CDR3 nucleotides are TGTGCCAGCAGCTTACGAGGGGGGATAGGCACAGATACGCAGTATTTT. It yields the protein CASSLRGGIGTDTQYF. Full variable domain (outside the CDR3, taken from reference TRBV11-2 and TRBJ2-3): EAGVAQSPRYKIIEKRQSVAFWCNPISGHATLYWYQQILGQGPKLLIQFQNNGVVDDSQLPKDRFSAERLKGVDSTLKIQPAKLEDSAVYLCASSLRGGIGTDTQYFGPGTRLTVL.

V and J are TRBV28 and TRBJ2-7; D unresolved. CDR1 is MDHEN and CDR2 is SYDVKM in the germline V gene. CDR3 length: 17 amino acids. The V gene lost 6 bases and the J gene lost 3 bases, with 24 bases spanning the gap. CDR3 in amino acids: CASSDQITETNFYEQYF. The CDR3 region has the DNA TGTGCCAGCAGCGACCAAATTACCGAGACCAATTTCTACGAGCAGTACTTC.

The chain uses TRBV20-1 and TRBJ1-2; perhaps TRBD1 as D (5 bases). V was trimmed by 2 bases and J by 6 bases, leaving 19 bases between them. Germline lookup yields CDR1 DFQATT and CDR2 SNEGSKA (reference sequence). The CDR3 sequence is 15 residues long. CDR3 sequence (DNA): TGCAGTGCTAGACCTCCGGGTTTCGGGGGTCATGGCTACACCTTC. It codes for CSARPPGFGGHGYTF.

This clonotype was seen a handful of times. The chain uses TRBV10-3 and TRBJ2-1; a weak D match, TRBD2 (6 bases). The V gene's germline CDR1 is ENHRY and CDR2 SYGVKD. V was pared by 5 bases and J by 7 bases, with 9 bases between. This CDR3 is built from 12 residues. CDR3 protein: CAISPGENEQFF. In nucleotides, the CDR3 is TGTGCCATCAGTCCGGGGGAGAATGAGCAGTTCTTC.

This chain links TRBV12-3 or TRBV12-4 with TRBJ2-3; weak D call: TRBD2 (6 bases). V was pared by 5 bases and J by 1 base, with 10 bases between. This CDR3 is 14 amino acids long. CDR3 DNA sequence: TGTGCCAGCAGTCGGGGGACTCGCACAGATACGCAGTATTTT. As protein: CASSRGTRTDTQYF.

The chain couples TRBV11-2 to TRBJ1-4; the D gene is possibly TRBD1 (6 bases). Trimming cost V 4 bases and J 0 bases, with 9 bases left between them. Germline V CDR1 and CDR2: SGHAT, FQNNGV. The CDR3 runs to 15 residues. CDR3 DNA: TGTGCCAGCAGCTGGACAGACGCAACTAATGAAAAACTGTTTTTT. Protein product: CASSWTDATNEKLFF.

The CDR3 protein is CASSPPGQKETQYF. Written as DNA, the CDR3 is TGTGCCAGCTCACCACCGGGGCAGAAAGAGACCCAGTACTTC. J is TRBJ2-7 and V is TRBV18; D is perhaps TRBD1 (5 bases). The J call is uncertain, as TRBJ2-5 better fits the DNA end. This CDR3 has 14 residues. Germline V gene sequence: CDR1 KGHSH, CDR2 LQKENI.

J is TRBJ1-2 and V is TRBV14, with D maybe TRBD1 (5 bases). Deletions cut 3 bases from V and 6 bases from J, with 17 bases between. CDR1 is SGHDN, CDR2 FVKESK, per germline. This CDR3 is built from 15 residues. The CDR3 sequence: CASSHPGAYWDGYTF. Written as DNA, the CDR3 is TGTGCCAGCAGCCATCCCGGGGCGTATTGGGATGGCTACACCTTC.

The chain uses TRBV5-1 and TRBJ1-1; 10 positions agree with TRBD1. Germline CDR1 SGHRS, CDR2 YFSETQ. Losses at the gene ends were 1 base for V and 5 bases for J; bases not matched to a gene: 5. The CDR3 runs to 15 residues. The CDR3 loop is CASSLMGQGSTEAFF. CDR3 bases: TGCGCCAGCAGCTTGATGGGACAGGGGAGTACTGAAGCTTTCTTT.

V gene TRBV5-5 combines with J gene TRBJ2-7; D call uncertain. Trimming pared 3 bases from V and 1 base from J, leaving 20 bases between. CDR3 length: 17 residues. Germline V gene data show CDR1 as SGHKS and CDR2 as YYEKEE (reference sequence). CDR3 residues: CASSSSSVWENSYEQYF. In DNA, the CDR3 is TGTGCCAGCAGCTCTTCGTCGGTATGGGAAAATTCCTACGAGCAGTACTTC.

The J gene is TRBJ1-4, the V gene TRBV5-1; D is uncertain. In germline, CDR1 is SGHRS, CDR2 YFSETQ. This CDR3 has 13 amino acids. The V and J ends lost 0 bases and 7 bases respectively, with 7 bases between them. CDR3 region: CASSLELFEKLFF. CDR3 bases: TGCGCCAGCAGCTTGGAGTTGTTTGAAAAACTGTTTTTT.

In DNA, the CDR3 is TGCGCCAGCAGCCAAGACGGCGGGACCGCGTACAATGAGCAGTTCTTC. It yields the protein CASSQDGGTAYNEQFF. The chain recombines TRBV4-1 with TRBJ2-1, with D maybe TRBD2 (6 bases). The CDR3 is 16 residues long. Per germline, CDR1 MGHRA and CDR2 YSYEKL. V was shortened by 0 bases and J by 4 bases, with 13 bases between the two germline ends.

The chain carries TRBV29-1 and TRBJ1-5; 8 nucleotides match TRBD1. Germline CDR1 and CDR2: SQVTM and ANQGSEA. This CDR3 spans 15 amino acids. With 2 bases clipped from V and 4 bases from J, the junction kept 7 bases outside the gene matches. CDR3 protein: CSVELQGARNQPQHF. The CDR3 coding sequence is TGCAGCGTTGAATTGCAGGGGGCGAGAAATCAGCCCCAGCATTTT.

This clonotype was recorded many times. This sequence joins TRBV6-5 and TRBJ2-7, with 9 bases aligning to TRBD1. V shed 6 bases, J shed 5 bases, and the junction held 8 bases outside the gene matches. This CDR3 comprises 14 residues. CDR1 and CDR2 (germline): MNHEY, SVGAGI. This CDR3 reads CASRAGTGLNEQYF. The CDR3 nucleotides are TGTGCCAGCAGAGCCGGGACAGGGCTAAACGAGCAGTACTTC.

The chain links TRBV15 to TRBJ2-5, with unresolved D. There are 16 residues in the CDR3. CDR1 LNHNV and CDR2 YYDKDF come from the germline V gene (reference sequence). The V end lost 5 bases, the J end lost 2 bases, and 18 bases lay between the germline ends. CDR3 loop: CATSGPGRMSQETQYF. In DNA, the CDR3 is TGTGCCACCAGCGGACCAGGACGGATGTCTCAAGAGACCCAGTACTTC.

This clonotype was found a few times. The V and J genes are TRBV6-5 and TRBJ2-5; the D call may be TRBD1 or TRBD2 (7 bases each). Trimming stripped 7 bases from V and 4 bases from J, with 13 bases between. The CDR3 loop spans 13 amino acids. The V gene's germline CDR1 is MNHEY and CDR2 SVGAGI. The CDR3 nucleotides are TGTGCCAGCATAAGCAGGGGGGGAGAGACCCAGTACTTC. Translation: CASISRGGETQYF.

As concerns this clonotype: A read error may account for a junction end that differs from germline. The chain links TRBV5-1 to TRBJ2-3; unclear D gene. CDR1 and CDR2 from the germline V gene are SGHRS and YFSETQ. CDR3 size: 16 residues. CDR3 protein: CASSLSAVPVADTRYF. DNA for the CDR3: TGCGCCAGCAGCTTGAGTGCCGTCCCGGTAGCAGATACGCGGTATTTT.

The J gene is TRBJ2-2, the V gene TRBV11-3, with a weak D call TRBD2 (5 bases). Germline loops: CDR1 SGHNT, CDR2 YENEEA. With 5 bases removed from V and 4 bases from J, the gap between germline ends came to 17 bases. The length of the CDR3 is 16 residues. CDR3 protein: CASSPSGLSSTGELFF. The CDR3 bases are TGTGCCAGCAGCCCAAGTGGACTCAGCTCCACCGGGGAGCTGTTTTTT.

The chain uses TRBV5-1 and TRBJ2-5, with D possibly TRBD2 on 5 matching bases. The CDR3 spans 15 residues. Trimming took off 0 bases at V and 4 bases at J, with 13 bases between the two ends. Germline-derived CDR1 and CDR2 are SGHRS and YFSETQ. The CDR3 DNA follows: TGCGCCAGCAGCTTGGCACCAGGAGGAGGAGAGACCCAGTACTTC. This encodes CASSLAPGGGETQYF. The full variable domain, its missing parts supplied by reference TRBV5-1 and TRBJ2-5, is KAGVTQTPRYLIKTRGQQVTLSCSPISGHRSVSWYQQTPGQGLQFLFEYFSETQRNKGNFPGRFSGRQFSNSRSEMNVSTLELGDSALYLCASSLAPGGGETQYFGPGTRLLVL.

V and J are TRBV5-1 and TRBJ2-7; D gene unclear. This CDR3 region has 14 residues. V was pared by 3 bases and J by 2 bases, with 12 bases between. CDR1 is SGHRS, CDR2 YFSETQ, per germline. CDR3: CASSWAGFPYEQYF. The CDR3 nucleotides read TGCGCCAGCAGCTGGGCCGGGTTCCCCTACGAGCAGTACTTC.

Only a few counts were recorded for this clonotype. The chain links TRBV25-1 to TRBJ2-3; D remains ambiguous. CDR1 MGHDK and CDR2 SYGVNS come from the germline V gene. The CDR3 runs 11 residues. Trimming took off 8 bases at V and 10 bases at J, with 13 bases between the two ends. CDR3 sequence: CASSNSWAQYF. Written as DNA, the CDR3 is TGTGCCAGCTCGAATAGCTGGGCGCAGTATTTT.

The chain uses TRBV28 and TRBJ2-7; 13 bases match TRBD2. The DNA end favors TRBJ2-5, so the J call may be wrong. CDR3 length: 17 residues. Per the germline V gene, CDR1 is MDHEN and CDR2 is SYDVKM. The CDR3 nucleotides are TGTGCCAGCAGGAGGACTAGCGGGGGCCTCAGGGTCGAGACCCAGTACTTC. Protein: CASRRTSGGLRVETQYF.

This clonotype was found a few times. Written as DNA, the CDR3 is TGTGCCAGCAGCAAGACTGCCGTTGTCCACTATGGCTACACCTTC. Translation: CASSKTAVVHYGYTF. The V gene is TRBV7-9, the J gene TRBJ1-2; D is ambiguous. V lost 5 bases and J 3 bases, leaving 16 bases between the germline ends. Germline V gene data show CDR1 as SEHNR and CDR2 as FQNEAQ (reference sequence). The CDR3 contains 15 residues.

This clonotype has more than one count but fewer than ten. The rearrangement uses TRBV20-1 and TRBJ2-5, with a weak D call TRBD1 (6 bases). Germline V gene data show CDR1 as DFQATT and CDR2 as SNEGSKA (reference sequence). With 5 bases removed from V and 5 bases from J, the gap between germline ends came to 9 bases. The CDR3 consists of 11 residues. The DNA of the CDR3 is TGCAGTGCTTTGGACAGTGAGACCCAGTACTTC. It codes for CSALDSETQYF.

This clonotype has just one count. V and J are TRBV10-3 and TRBJ2-1, with 9 bases fitting TRBD2. Trimming took 5 bases from V and 2 from J; bases not matched to a gene: 4. Looked up from germline, CDR1 is ENHRY and CDR2 is SYGVKD. The CDR3 covers 15 residues. In DNA, the CDR3 is TGTGCCATCAGTCTAGCGGGGCAAACCTACAATGAGCAGTTCTTC. Translation: CAISLAGQTYNEQFF.

In its sample, this clonotype was seen a few times. The CDR3 nucleotides read TGTGCCAGCAGCTTAAAGGTAGACTACTCCTACGAGCAGTACTTC. Protein sequence: CASSLKVDYSYEQYF. The J gene is TRBJ2-7, the V gene TRBV7-3, with D tentatively TRBD2 (5 bases). Trimming took off 1 base at V and 0 bases at J, with 10 bases between the two ends. From germline, CDR1 is SGHTA and CDR2 FQGTGA. The CDR3 totals 15 residues.

This clonotype was seen a handful of times. CDR3 sequence reads: CASSRGTDFYEQYF. The CDR3 DNA reads TGTGCCAGCAGCAGAGGGACTGACTTCTACGAGCAGTACTTC. V and J are TRBV7-2 and TRBJ2-7, with D maybe TRBD2 (6 bases). Trimming stripped 5 bases from V and 3 bases from J, with 14 bases between. The CDR3 runs 14 residues. Germline CDR1 is SGHTA and CDR2 is FQGNSA. Full variable domain (outside the CDR3, taken from reference TRBV7-2 and TRBJ2-7): GAGVSQSPSNKVTEKGKDVELRCDPISGHTALYWYRQSLGQGLEFLIYFQGNSAPDKSGLPSDRFSAERTGGSVSTLTIQRTQQEDSAVYLCASSRGTDFYEQYFGPGTRLTVT.